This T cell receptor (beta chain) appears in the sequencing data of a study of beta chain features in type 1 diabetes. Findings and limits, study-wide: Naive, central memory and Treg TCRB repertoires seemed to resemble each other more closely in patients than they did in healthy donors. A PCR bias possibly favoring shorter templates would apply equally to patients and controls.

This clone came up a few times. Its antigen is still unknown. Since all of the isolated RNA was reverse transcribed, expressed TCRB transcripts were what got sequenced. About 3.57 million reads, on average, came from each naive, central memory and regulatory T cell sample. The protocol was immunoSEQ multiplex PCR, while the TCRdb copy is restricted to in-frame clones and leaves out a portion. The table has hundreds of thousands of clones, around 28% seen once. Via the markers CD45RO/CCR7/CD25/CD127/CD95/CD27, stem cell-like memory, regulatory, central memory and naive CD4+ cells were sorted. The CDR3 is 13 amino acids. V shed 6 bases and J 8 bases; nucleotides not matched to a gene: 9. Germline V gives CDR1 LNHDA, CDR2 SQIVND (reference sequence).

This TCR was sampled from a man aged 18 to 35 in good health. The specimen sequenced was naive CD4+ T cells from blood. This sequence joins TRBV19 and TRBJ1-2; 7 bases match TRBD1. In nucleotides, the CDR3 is TGTGCCAGTAGGCCGACAGGGACGGACGGCTACACCTTC. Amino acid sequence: CASRPTGTDGYTF.